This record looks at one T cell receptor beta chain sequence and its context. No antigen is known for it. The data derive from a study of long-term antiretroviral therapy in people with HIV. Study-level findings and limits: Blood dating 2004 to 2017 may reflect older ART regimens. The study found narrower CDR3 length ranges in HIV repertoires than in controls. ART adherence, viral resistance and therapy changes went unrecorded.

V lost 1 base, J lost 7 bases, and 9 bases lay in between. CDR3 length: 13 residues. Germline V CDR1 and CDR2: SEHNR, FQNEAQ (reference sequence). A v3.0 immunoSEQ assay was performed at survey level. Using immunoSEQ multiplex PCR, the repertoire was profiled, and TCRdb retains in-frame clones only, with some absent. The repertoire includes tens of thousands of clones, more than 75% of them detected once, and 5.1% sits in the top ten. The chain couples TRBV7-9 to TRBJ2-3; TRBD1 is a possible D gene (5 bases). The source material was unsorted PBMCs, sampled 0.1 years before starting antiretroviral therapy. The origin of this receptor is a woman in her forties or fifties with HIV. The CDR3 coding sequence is TGTGCCAGCAGCTTAGAGACAGAGTATACGCAGTATTTT. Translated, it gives CASSLETEYTQYF.